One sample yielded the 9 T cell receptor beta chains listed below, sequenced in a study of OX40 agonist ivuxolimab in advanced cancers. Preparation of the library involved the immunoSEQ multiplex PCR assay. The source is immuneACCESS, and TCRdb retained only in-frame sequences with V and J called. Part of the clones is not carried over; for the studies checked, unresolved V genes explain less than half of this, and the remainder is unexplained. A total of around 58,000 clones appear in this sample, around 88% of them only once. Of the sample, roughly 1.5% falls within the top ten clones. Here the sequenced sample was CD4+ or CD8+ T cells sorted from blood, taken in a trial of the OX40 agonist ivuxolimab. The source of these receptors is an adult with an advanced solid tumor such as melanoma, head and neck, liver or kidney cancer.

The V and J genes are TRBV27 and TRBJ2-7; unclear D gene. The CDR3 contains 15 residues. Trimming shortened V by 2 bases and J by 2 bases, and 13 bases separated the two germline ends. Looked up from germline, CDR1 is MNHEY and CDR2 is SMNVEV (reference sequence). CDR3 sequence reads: CASSLRPGGAYEQYF. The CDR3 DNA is TGTGCCAGCAGTTTAAGGCCGGGCGGTGCCTACGAGCAGTACTTC.

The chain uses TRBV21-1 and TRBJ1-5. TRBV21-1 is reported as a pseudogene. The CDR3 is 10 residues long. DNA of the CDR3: TGTGCCAGCAGGGTTCAGCCCCAGCATTTT. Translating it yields CASRVQPQHF.

The DNA of the CDR3 is TGTGCCAGTAGTATCGCCGGGACAGAACACTACGAGCAGTACTTC. Translation gives CASSIAGTEHYEQYF. The chain employs TRBV19 and TRBJ2-7; 7 bases are a match to TRBD1. This CDR3 region has 15 residues. V dropped 3 bases and J dropped 3; count of bases not matched to a gene: 8. Germline-derived CDR1 and CDR2 are LNHDA and SQIVND (reference sequence).

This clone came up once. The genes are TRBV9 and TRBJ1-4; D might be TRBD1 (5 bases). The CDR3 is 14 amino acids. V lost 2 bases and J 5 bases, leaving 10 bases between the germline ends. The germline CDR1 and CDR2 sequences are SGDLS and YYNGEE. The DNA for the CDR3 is TGTGCCAGCAGCGTGAGCAGGGCGAATGAAAAACTGTTTTTT. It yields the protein CASSVSRANEKLFF.

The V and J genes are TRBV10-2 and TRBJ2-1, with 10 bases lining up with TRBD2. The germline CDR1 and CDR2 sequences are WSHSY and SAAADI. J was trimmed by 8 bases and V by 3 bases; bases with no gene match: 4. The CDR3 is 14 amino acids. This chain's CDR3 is CASSEAGGPDEQFF. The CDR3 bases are TGCGCCAGCAGTGAAGCGGGGGGGCCAGATGAGCAGTTCTTC.

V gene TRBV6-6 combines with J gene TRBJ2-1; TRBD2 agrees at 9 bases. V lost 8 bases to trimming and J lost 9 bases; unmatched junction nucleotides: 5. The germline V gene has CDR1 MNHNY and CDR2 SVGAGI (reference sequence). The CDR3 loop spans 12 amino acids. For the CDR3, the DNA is TGTGCCAGCTCCGGAGCGGGGGGTGAGCAGTTCTTC. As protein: CASSGAGGEQFF.

CDR3 amino acids: CSARSSGRTDTQYF. The CDR3 DNA sequence: TGCAGCGCCCGCTCTAGCGGTCGCACAGATACGCAGTATTTT. The chain has TRBV29-1 and TRBJ2-3; TRBD2 agrees at 7 bases. With V trimmed by 7 bases and J by 1 base, 8 bases remained unmatched. Germline assignment: CDR1 SQVTM and CDR2 ANQGSEA. The CDR3 is made up of 14 amino acids.

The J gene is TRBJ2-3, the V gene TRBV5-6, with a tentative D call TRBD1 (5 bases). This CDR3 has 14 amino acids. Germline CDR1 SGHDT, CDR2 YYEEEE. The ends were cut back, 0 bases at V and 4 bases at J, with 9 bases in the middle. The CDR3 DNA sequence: TGTGCCAGCAGCTTGGTCAGGGTCGCAGATACGCAGTATTTT. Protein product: CASSLVRVADTQYF.

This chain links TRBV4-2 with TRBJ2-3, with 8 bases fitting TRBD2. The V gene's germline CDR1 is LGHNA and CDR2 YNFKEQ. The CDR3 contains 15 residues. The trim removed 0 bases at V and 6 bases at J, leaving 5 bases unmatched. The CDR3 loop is CASSQDDGGADTQYF. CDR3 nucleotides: TGTGCCAGCAGCCAAGATGACGGGGGGGCCGATACGCAGTATTTT.